This T cell receptor beta chain was recovered during a study of blood T cell repertoires in COVID-19 (dated by TCRdb to the early 2020s). In the study overall: Collaborator samples came from the United States, Italy and Spain and covered acute and convalescent phases of COVID-19. The material from the prospective study consisted of cDNA or gDNA derived from T cells, B-cell-depleted T cells, or PBMCs. Deeply sampled blood TCRbeta repertoires from subjects exposed to, actively infected with, or recovered from COVID-19 were included in the dataset. The repertoires were released in a freely available public database intended as a resource for research on the immune response to SARS-CoV-2. The samples were drawn from the first 160 participants of the ongoing ImmuneRACE study and from 1,200 or so subjects provided by 6 global collaborators. A de-identified subject ID, COVID-19 status, age in years and sex were almost always included in the sample metadata. Where HLA class I and class II types were available, the types were taken from metadata supplied by the sample provider, not from assay-based typing.

The immunoSEQ Assay, a bias-controlled multiplex PCR, was used to amplify TCRbeta CDR3 regions from genomic DNA. The study's own analysis went as follows. The number of nucleated cells in each sample was estimated by amplification of reference gene primers within the assay. Sequence reads were collapsed and filtered to measure the absolute abundance of every unique TCRbeta CDR3 rearrangement. For each sample, productive Simpson clonality was calculated as the square root of Simpson's diversity index across productive rearrangements. TCRdb took this table from immuneACCESS and kept in-frame rearrangements with V and J called. Such tables lack part of the clones; where checked against another copy, unresolved V genes explain under half of the gap, and the rest is unexplained. That table supplies the V and J calls and clone size; D and trimming were determined from the DNA. Present in this sample are more than 400,000 clones, roughly 90% of which were seen just once. The ten largest clones represent 0.7% of the sample.

About this clone itself: The antigen it recognizes is unknown. The sample holds no much larger clone one base away, and base qualities are not on file.

General study outcomes and caveats: Clinical and demographic metadata were provided uncurated, with the amount varying by source and participant.

Participants in the prospective study were aged roughly 18 to 100 years, lived in approximately 26 United States geographic areas, and enrolled through a virtual design. To assign participants to cohorts, the prospective study relied on clinical history that participants themselves reported in a screening survey and a study questionnaire. ImmuneRACE Cohort 3 recovered participants were defined by two consecutive negative NP/OP PCR tests, healthcare professional clearance, or symptom resolution. In the prospective study, mobile phlebotomists collected whole blood, serum and a nasopharyngeal or oropharyngeal swab from each participant. Over a roughly 2-month period, participants in the prospective study had the option of providing additional blood draws and questionnaires. Before DNA extraction, blood samples from the prospective study were shipped at room temperature or frozen. Counted from cysteine to phenylalanine, this CDR3 has 15 amino acids. Only the CDR3 part of the read is kept: 45 bases, read in frame from the first base. CDR1 SGHRS and CDR2 YFSETQ are derived from the germline V gene. V and J are trimmed by 4 bases and 8 bases, and the gene matches miss 7 bases of the junction.

This TCR was sampled from a woman aged 18-35 years who had recovered from COVID-19. Sequencing used PBMCs or T cells enriched from blood (not recorded which). The V and J segments used are TRBV5-1 and TRBJ1-4; a stretch of 11 junction bases matches TRBD1. The nucleotide sequence reads as follows: TGCGCCAGCAGCGCTTCCGGGACAGGGGGGGAAAAACTGTTTTTT. This yields the protein CASSASGTGGEKLFF.